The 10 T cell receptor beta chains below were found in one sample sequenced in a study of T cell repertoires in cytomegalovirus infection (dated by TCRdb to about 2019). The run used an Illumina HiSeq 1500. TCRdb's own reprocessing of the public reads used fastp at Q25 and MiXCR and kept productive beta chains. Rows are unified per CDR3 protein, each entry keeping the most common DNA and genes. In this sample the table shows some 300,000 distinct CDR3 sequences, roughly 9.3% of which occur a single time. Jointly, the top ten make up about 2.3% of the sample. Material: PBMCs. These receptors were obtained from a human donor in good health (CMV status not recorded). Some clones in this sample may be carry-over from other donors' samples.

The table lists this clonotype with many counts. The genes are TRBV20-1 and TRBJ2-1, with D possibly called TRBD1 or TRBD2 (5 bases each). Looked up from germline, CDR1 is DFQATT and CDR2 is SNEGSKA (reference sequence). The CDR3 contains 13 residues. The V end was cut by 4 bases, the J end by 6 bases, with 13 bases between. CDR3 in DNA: TGCAGTGCTAAAAGGGCAGGGAGCAATGAGCAGTTCTTC. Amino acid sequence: CSAKRAGSNEQFF.

CDR3 nucleotides: TGTGCCAGCAGCTTGGAGGGTTCCAAAAACATTCAGTACTTC. Encoded protein: CASSLEGSKNIQYF. This chain links TRBV5-5 with TRBJ2-4; D uncertain. Trimming pared 0 bases from V and 2 bases from J, leaving 6 bases between. Germline loops: CDR1 SGHKS, CDR2 YYEKEE (reference sequence). The CDR3 contains 14 residues.

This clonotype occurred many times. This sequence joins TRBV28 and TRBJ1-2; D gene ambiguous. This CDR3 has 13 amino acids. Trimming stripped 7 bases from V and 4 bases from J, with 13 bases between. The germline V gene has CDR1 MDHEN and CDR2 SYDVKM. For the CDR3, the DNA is TGTGCCAGCACCCAAAGGGCGGTCTATGGCTACACCTTC. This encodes CASTQRAVYGYTF.

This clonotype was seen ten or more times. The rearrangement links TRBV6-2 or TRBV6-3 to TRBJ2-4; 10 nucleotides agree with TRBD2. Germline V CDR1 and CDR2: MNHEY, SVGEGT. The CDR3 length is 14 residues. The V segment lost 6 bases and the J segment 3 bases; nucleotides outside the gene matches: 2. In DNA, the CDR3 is TGTGCCAGCAGACGACTAGCGGGCAAAAACATTCAGTACTTC. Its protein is CASRRLAGKNIQYF.

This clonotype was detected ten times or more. This chain's CDR3 is CSVGITDTQYF. The CDR3 nucleotides read TGCAGCGTTGGGATCACAGATACGCAGTATTTT. This chain links TRBV29-1 with TRBJ2-3; D unresolved. The CDR3 totals 11 residues. V was shortened by 4 bases and J by 2 bases, with 4 bases between the two germline ends. CDR1 is SQVTM and CDR2 is ANQGSEA in the germline V gene.

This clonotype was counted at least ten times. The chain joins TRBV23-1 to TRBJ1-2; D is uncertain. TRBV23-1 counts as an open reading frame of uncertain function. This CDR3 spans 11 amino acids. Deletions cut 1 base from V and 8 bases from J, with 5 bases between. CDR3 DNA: TGCGCCAGCAGTCAATTGGGGGGCTACACCTTC. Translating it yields CASSQLGGYTF.

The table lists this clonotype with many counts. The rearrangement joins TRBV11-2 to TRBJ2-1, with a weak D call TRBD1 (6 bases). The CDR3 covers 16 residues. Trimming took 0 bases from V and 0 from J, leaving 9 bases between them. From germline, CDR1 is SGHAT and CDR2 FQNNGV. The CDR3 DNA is TGTGCCAGCAGCTTAGAGGGGGCCAGCTCCTACAATGAGCAGTTCTTC. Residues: CASSLEGASSYNEQFF.

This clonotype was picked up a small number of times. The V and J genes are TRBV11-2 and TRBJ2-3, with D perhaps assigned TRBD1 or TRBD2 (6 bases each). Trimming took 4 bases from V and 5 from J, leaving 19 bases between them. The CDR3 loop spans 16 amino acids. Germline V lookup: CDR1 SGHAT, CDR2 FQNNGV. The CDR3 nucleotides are TGTGCCAGCAGCTCCATAGCGGACAGACTCGGAGATACGCAGTATTTT. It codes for CASSSIADRLGDTQYF. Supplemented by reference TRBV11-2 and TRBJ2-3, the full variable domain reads EAGVAQSPRYKIIEKRQSVAFWCNPISGHATLYWYQQILGQGPKLLIQFQNNGVVDDSQLPKDRFSAERLKGVDSTLKIQPAKLEDSAVYLCASSSIADRLGDTQYFGPGTRLTVL.

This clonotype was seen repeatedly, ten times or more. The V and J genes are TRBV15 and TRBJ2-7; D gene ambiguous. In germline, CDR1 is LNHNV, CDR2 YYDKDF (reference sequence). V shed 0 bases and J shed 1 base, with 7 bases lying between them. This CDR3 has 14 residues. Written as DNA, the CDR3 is TGTGCCACCAGCAGAGATCTTATGTCCTACGAGCAGTACTTC. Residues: CATSRDLMSYEQYF.

Written as DNA, the CDR3 is TGTGCCAGCAGCCTACAAGCCAGGGGAACTGAAGCTTTCTTT. Translation: CASSLQARGTEAFF. This chain uses TRBV14 with TRBJ1-1; the D gene is possibly TRBD1 (6 bases). V lost 4 bases to trimming and J lost 5 bases, with 14 bases between them. Per germline, CDR1 SGHDN and CDR2 FVKESK. The CDR3 covers 14 residues.